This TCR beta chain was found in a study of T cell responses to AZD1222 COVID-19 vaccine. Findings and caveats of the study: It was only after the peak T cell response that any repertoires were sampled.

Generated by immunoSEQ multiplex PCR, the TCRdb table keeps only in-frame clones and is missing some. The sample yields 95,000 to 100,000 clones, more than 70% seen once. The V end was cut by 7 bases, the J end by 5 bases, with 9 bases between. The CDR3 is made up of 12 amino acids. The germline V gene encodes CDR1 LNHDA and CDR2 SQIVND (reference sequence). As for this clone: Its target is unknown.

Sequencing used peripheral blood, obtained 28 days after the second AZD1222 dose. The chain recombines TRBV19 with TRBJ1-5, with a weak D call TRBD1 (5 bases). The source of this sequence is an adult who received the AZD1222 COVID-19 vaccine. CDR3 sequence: CASTPGYQPQHF. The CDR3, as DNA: TGTGCCAGTACGCCAGGGTATCAGCCCCAGCATTTT.